The 14 T cell receptor beta chains reported below all come from one sample, sequenced in a study of cytomegalovirus exposure and HLA in healthy donors. The PCR contained 60 Vbeta and 13 Jbeta primers. Data came from immunoSEQ multiplex PCR; TCRdb stores just in-frame clones and leaves some out. Of around 170,000 clones listed, 65% to 75% are singletons. Sequencing input: PBMCs. Every receptor here comes from a girl between 10 and 17 years old in good health and CMV-seronegative.

This chain uses TRBV5-1 with TRBJ2-7; 11 nucleotides match TRBD1. V lost 3 bases to trimming and J lost 6 bases; unmatched junction nucleotides: 5. This CDR3 contains 14 residues. CDR1 SGHRS and CDR2 YFSETQ come from the germline V gene. CDR3 in amino acids: CASSSRDRGSEQYF. In nucleotides, the CDR3 is TGCGCCAGCAGCTCCCGGGACAGGGGGTCCGAGCAGTACTTC.

J is TRBJ1-2 and V is TRBV29-1; D is undetermined. Between the trimmed V and J ends, which lost 4 bases and 0 bases, there was a span of 9 bases. This CDR3 spans 13 amino acids. The germline gives CDR1 SQVTM, CDR2 ANQGSEA. CDR3 coding DNA: TGCAGCGTTGTTTCTACGGCTAACTATGGCTACACCTTC. Translation gives CSVVSTANYGYTF.

This chain joins TRBV11-2 and TRBJ2-3; no definite D call. CDR3 length equals 14 residues. CDR1 and CDR2 (germline): SGHAT, FQNNGV. Between the trimmed V and J ends, which lost 1 base and 4 bases, there was a span of 9 bases. CDR3 nucleotide sequence: TGTGCCAGCAGCTTAGTGTCCTACGCAGATACGCAGTATTTT. As protein: CASSLVSYADTQYF.

A few counts support this clone. V and J are TRBV11-3 and TRBJ2-3; D is undetermined. Germline V gives CDR1 SGHNT, CDR2 YENEEA. V gave up 5 bases and J gave up 6 bases, with 6 bases separating them. The CDR3 is 11 amino acids. The CDR3 bases are TGTGCCAGCAGCCTATTGGATACGCAGTATTTT. Its protein product is CASSLLDTQYF.

Comments on this clone: Lacking the conserved final phenylalanine or tryptophan, this CDR3 likely reflects a read error. This chain joins TRBV9 and TRBJ2-7, with 8 bases matching TRBD1. The junction had 8 bases not matched to a gene; V was cut back by 4 bases and J by 5 bases. This CDR3 is built from 14 residues. The germline CDR1 and CDR2 sequences are SGDLS and YYNGEE. CDR3 sequence (DNA): TGTGCCAGCAGCCCTAGGACAGGGTACAACGAGCAGTACCTC. Amino acid sequence: CASSPRTGYNEQYL.

This chain joins TRBV19 and TRBJ2-7, with D maybe TRBD2 (6 bases). The CDR3 covers 16 residues. V dropped 8 bases and J dropped 6 bases, with 26 bases sitting between them. CDR1 and CDR2 (germline): LNHDA, SQIVND (reference sequence). CDR3 protein: CASSGGGTDSLGEQYF. The CDR3 DNA reads TGTGCCAGTTCCGGAGGAGGGACCGACAGCCTCGGCGAGCAGTACTTC.

The chain combines TRBV4-2 with TRBJ2-1; 10 bases match TRBD1. Germline CDR1 and CDR2: LGHNA and YNFKEQ. The V segment lost 4 bases and the J segment 8 bases; nucleotides outside the gene matches: 14. CDR3 length: 17 residues. CDR3 residues: CASSLLRWDRGDDEQFF. The CDR3 nucleotides read TGTGCCAGCAGCCTTCTAAGGTGGGACAGGGGCGACGATGAGCAGTTCTTC.

The chain couples TRBV5-1 to TRBJ2-2, with 12 bases fitting TRBD2. Germline V gives CDR1 SGHRS, CDR2 YFSETQ. The CDR3 length is 17 residues. Unmatched junction bases numbered 2, after V lost 1 base and J lost 1 base. CDR3 nucleotides: TGCGCCAGCAGCTTGACTAGCGGGGGGCTGAACACCGGGGAGCTGTTTTTT. The encoded protein is CASSLTSGGLNTGELFF.

V and J are TRBV7-8 and TRBJ1-1; TRBD1 agrees at 7 bases. This CDR3 contains 15 residues. V gave up 5 bases and J gave up 1 base; unmatched junction bases: 7. CDR1 and CDR2 (germline): SGHVS, FQNEAQ. Here the CDR3 reads CASSPTGLRNTEAFF. CDR3 bases: TGTGCCAGCAGCCCGACAGGGTTGCGGAACACTGAAGCTTTCTTT.

The chain combines TRBV7-9 with TRBJ2-7; 11 bases agree with TRBD1. This CDR3 has 14 amino acids. The V and J ends lost 5 bases and 5 bases, in that order; junction bases with no gene match: 5. CDR1 and CDR2 (germline): SEHNR, FQNEAQ (reference sequence). CDR3: CASSKDRGPDEQYF. CDR3 in DNA: TGTGCCAGCAGCAAGGACAGGGGGCCAGACGAGCAGTACTTC.

The rearrangement joins TRBV12-1 to TRBJ2-5; the table's TRBD2 call for D was not verified on the DNA. TRBV12-1 is classified as a pseudogene. The CDR3 runs to 16 residues. As DNA, the CDR3 is TGTGCCAGCAGCTTTCCCTACTACGGGGTCCAAGAGACCCAGTACTTC. This codes for CASSFPYYGVQETQYF.

CDR3 loop: CASSLDHGQETQYF. The CDR3 DNA reads as TGTGCCAGCAGCTTAGATCACGGTCAAGAGACCCAGTACTTC. The rearrangement uses TRBV7-2 and TRBJ2-5, with D hard to call. Germline V gene lookup returns CDR1 SGHTA and CDR2 FQGNSA. The length of the CDR3 is 14 residues. V was trimmed by 1 base and J by 2 bases, leaving 8 bases between them.

The chain's CDR3 is CASSVGTSFADTQYF. The CDR3 DNA follows: TGTGCCAGCAGTGTTGGGACTAGCTTTGCAGATACGCAGTATTTT. This chain uses TRBV6-1 with TRBJ2-3, with 9 bases that match TRBD2. The CDR3 is 15 residues long. Unmatched junction bases numbered 6, after V lost 4 bases and J lost 4 bases. In germline, CDR1 is MNHNS, CDR2 SASEGT.

This clone is a singleton in its sample. V and J are TRBV5-6 and TRBJ2-1; 8 bases align to TRBD2. CDR1 and CDR2 (germline): SGHDT, YYEEEE. This CDR3 region has 15 residues. V lost 5 bases to trimming and J lost 5 bases; unmatched junction nucleotides: 9. The chain's CDR3 is CASSPIARGDNEQFF. CDR3 sequence (DNA): TGTGCCAGCAGTCCGATTGCGCGGGGGGACAATGAGCAGTTCTTC.